This TCR beta chain was profiled in a study of post-analysis software for immune sequencing data. Whole-study context: Disease courses included relapsing-remitting, secondary progressive and progressive-relapsing multiple sclerosis.

The sample holds a few counts of this clonotype. Its antigen remains unknown. Findings and caveats of the study: Patients used about 5 TRBV segments, including TRBV5-6, TRBV5-1 and TRBV20-1, more often than controls. Diversity measured as normalized Chao1 was significantly lower in multiple sclerosis patients than in controls.

Every TCR beta cDNA library bore unique molecular identifiers. The source material, roughly 0.9 to 11 million T cells, gave rise to roughly 0.5 million cDNA molecules. TCRdb re-called the PCR reads with MiXCR, one entry per CDR3 protein. The sample lists approximately 360,000 distinct CDR3 sequences, roughly 36% seen once, with around an eighth in the top ten. Trimming stripped 10 bases from V and 5 bases from J, with 12 bases between. Germline CDR1 and CDR2: MGHDK and SYGVNS. The CDR3 has 11 residues. The specimen sequenced was blood. The TCR sequence derives from a girl aged 10-17 years with multiple sclerosis. The gene calls are TRBV25-1 and TRBJ2-7, with D possibly being TRBD1 or TRBD2 (6 bases each). The CDR3 region has the DNA TGTGCCACTAGGGGGGAAAACGAGCAGTACTTC. This sequence encodes CATRGENEQYF.